The clone carrying this T cell receptor (beta chain) was recorded at least ten times. Germline loops: CDR1 SGHAT, CDR2 FQDESV (reference sequence). V dropped 4 bases and J dropped 3; count of bases not matched to a gene: 6. The CDR3 extends over 16 amino acids. The entry originates in a study of spatial heterogeneity in lung cancer. Time point noted: sample taken at primary tumor resection. The input material, whole RNA from tumor, nontumor lung or frozen PBMC, was sequenced unsorted. TCRdb analysed the 5' RACE reads with MiXCR anew, one entry per CDR3 protein. Of some 52,000 distinct CDR3 sequences detected, under 7.5% appear once; the ten largest clones hold approximately 2.9%.

The sequencing here drew on PBMCs, taken at surgery. The V call is TRBV11-1, the J call TRBJ2-3; 11 bases line up with TRBD2. The TCR was taken from a female donor with early-stage non-small cell lung cancer. The CDR3 DNA sequence: TGTGCCAGCAGCTCACCCCTAGCGGGGGGTACAGATACGCAGTATTTT. Translating it yields CASSSPLAGGTDTQYF.